The 24 T cell receptor beta chains below come from one sample, sequenced in a study of graft-versus-host responses after intestinal transplantation. The antigens these receptors bind are not known. Sequencing used immunoSEQ multiplex PCR; TCRdb keeps in-frame clones, though not all of them. This sample has about 120,000 clones, with 75% to 95% found just once. Here the sequenced sample was unstimulated CD4+ T cells sorted from spleen or lymph node cells, taken before intestinal transplant. All receptors come from a human donor who received an intestinal transplant.

The genes are TRBV30 and TRBJ2-7; D gene unclear. V was pared by 3 bases and J by 0 bases, with 6 bases between. Germline loops: CDR1 GTSNPN, CDR2 SVGIG (reference sequence). The CDR3 loop spans 12 amino acids. The CDR3 reads CAWRRSSYEQYF. The CDR3 nucleotides are TGTGCCTGGAGGAGGAGCTCCTACGAGCAGTACTTC.

V usage is TRBV5-1 and J usage is TRBJ2-2; 7 nucleotides agree with TRBD1. The germline gives CDR1 SGHRS, CDR2 YFSETQ. The CDR3 covers 15 residues. Losses at the gene ends were 1 base for V and 4 bases for J; bases not matched to a gene: 4. CDR3 in DNA: TGCGCCAGCAGCTTGAATCCAGGGGGCACCGGGGAGCTGTTTTTT. Its protein is CASSLNPGGTGELFF.

The chain employs TRBV4-1 and TRBJ2-1; the D is unclear. This CDR3 region has 17 residues. V was cut by 4 bases and J by 0 bases, with 16 bases left in between. Germline V gene lookup returns CDR1 MGHRA and CDR2 YSYEKL. The CDR3 sequence is CASSLGAARSSYNEQFF. The CDR3 DNA follows: TGCGCCAGCAGCCTCGGTGCTGCGAGGAGCTCCTACAATGAGCAGTTCTTC.

V gene TRBV5-1 combines with J gene TRBJ2-3; TRBD1 might be the D (6 bases). Germline V gene sequence: CDR1 SGHRS, CDR2 YFSETQ. The CDR3 covers 15 residues. Trimming shortened V by 4 bases and J by 0 bases, and 12 bases separated the two germline ends. The DNA of the CDR3 is TGCGCCAGCAGCACTAGACAGGACAGCACAGATACGCAGTATTTT. Translated, it gives CASSTRQDSTDTQYF. Full variable domain (outside the CDR3, taken from reference TRBV5-1 and TRBJ2-3): KAGVTQTPRYLIKTRGQQVTLSCSPISGHRSVSWYQQTPGQGLQFLFEYFSETQRNKGNFPGRFSGRQFSNSRSEMNVSTLELGDSALYLCASSTRQDSTDTQYFGPGTRLTVL.

The chain uses TRBV5-5 and TRBJ1-1, with D unclear. Germline CDR1 SGHKS, CDR2 YYEKEE (reference sequence). The CDR3 covers 15 residues. The V and J ends lost 2 bases and 4 bases respectively, with 15 bases between them. DNA for the CDR3: TGTGCCAGCAGCTTTCTACATGACAAAGGCACTGAAGCTTTCTTT. Encoded protein: CASSFLHDKGTEAFF.

V gene TRBV10-2 combines with J gene TRBJ2-5; TRBD2 agrees at 9 bases. The CDR3 is 14 residues long. Trimming removed 7 bases from V and 2 bases from J; junction bases left unmatched: 5. CDR1 and CDR2 (germline): WSHSY, SAAADI. The CDR3 reads CASTASGIQETQYF. The CDR3 DNA follows: TGCGCCAGCACTGCTAGCGGGATTCAAGAGACCCAGTACTTC.

The chain couples TRBV2 to TRBJ2-3; tentatively, D is TRBD2 (6 bases). V gave up 8 bases and J gave up 4 bases, with 13 bases separating them. Germline V gives CDR1 SNHLY, CDR2 FYNNEI. The CDR3 extends over 13 amino acids. DNA for the CDR3: TGTGCCAGCCTTTCTCGGGGGTCAGATACGCAGTATTTT. It translates to CASLSRGSDTQYF.

This clone was picked up one time. J is TRBJ2-7 and V is TRBV6-5; D might be TRBD1 (5 bases). The germline V gene encodes CDR1 MNHEY and CDR2 SVGAGI. With 8 bases removed from V and 4 bases from J, the gap between germline ends came to 12 bases. The CDR3 runs 12 residues. CDR3 sequence: CASSRAGYEQYF. For the CDR3, the DNA is TGTGCCAGCTCTCGAGCAGGGTACGAGCAGTACTTC.

The rearrangement joins TRBV30 to TRBJ2-5, with TRBD2 matching 10 bases. The germline V gene has CDR1 GTSNPN and CDR2 SVGIG (reference sequence). Trimming removed 0 bases from V and 4 bases from J; junction bases left unmatched: 5. The CDR3 totals 15 residues. CDR3 DNA: TGTGCCTGGAGTGTAAAAGCTAGCGGGGGAGAGACCCAGTACTTC. Its protein product is CAWSVKASGGETQYF.

The chain links TRBV7-8 to TRBJ1-6, with D maybe TRBD1 (6 bases). The CDR3 is 15 amino acids. CDR1 is SGHVS, CDR2 FQNEAQ, per germline. V was trimmed by 5 bases and J by 7 bases, leaving 15 bases between them. CDR3 loop: CASSPWGRGNSPLHF. CDR3 DNA sequence: TGTGCCAGCAGCCCCTGGGGGAGGGGGAATTCACCCCTCCACTTT. The full variable domain, its missing parts supplied by reference TRBV7-8 and TRBJ1-6, is GAGVSQSPRYKVAKRGQDVALRCDPISGHVSLFWYQQALGQGPEFLTYFQNEAQLDKSGLPSDRFFAERPEGSVSTLKIQRTQQEDSAVYLCASSPWGRGNSPLHFGNGTRLTVT.

The J gene is TRBJ2-2, the V gene TRBV5-1; possibly TRBD2 for D (6 bases). V was cut by 2 bases and J by 1 base, with 15 bases left in between. The CDR3 sequence is 17 residues long. Per the germline V gene, CDR1 is SGHRS and CDR2 is YFSETQ. The CDR3 DNA reads TGCGCCAGCAGCTTCGATGTTGGGAGGCTGAACACCGGGGAGCTGTTTTTT. Translation gives CASSFDVGRLNTGELFF. The variable domain in full, completed from reference TRBV5-1 and TRBJ2-2, reads KAGVTQTPRYLIKTRGQQVTLSCSPISGHRSVSWYQQTPGQGLQFLFEYFSETQRNKGNFPGRFSGRQFSNSRSEMNVSTLELGDSALYLCASSFDVGRLNTGELFFGEGSRLTVL.

CDR3 sequence (DNA): TGTGCCAGCAGGCCGACAGGGGAATTTGAAAAACTGTTTTTT. Translating gives CASRPTGEFEKLFF. The genes are TRBV27 and TRBJ1-4; TRBD1 matches at 8 bases. Germline V gives CDR1 MNHEY, CDR2 SMNVEV (reference sequence). Losses at the gene ends were 6 bases for V and 7 bases for J; bases not matched to a gene: 7. This CDR3 region has 14 residues. Full variable domain (rest looked up from reference TRBV27 and TRBJ1-4): EAQVTQNPRYLITVTGKKLTVTCSQNMNHEYMSWYRQDPGLGLRQIYYSMNVEVTDKGDVPEGYKVSRKEKRNFPLILESPSPNQTSLYFCASRPTGEFEKLFFGSGTQLSVL.

The table lists this clone with a count of one. The CDR3 region is CASSPLGQGAGELFF. The CDR3 nucleotides are TGTGCCAGCTCACCACTGGGACAGGGAGCCGGGGAGCTGTTTTTT. The chain has TRBV18 and TRBJ2-2; TRBD1 aligns across 9 bases. Per germline, CDR1 KGHSH and CDR2 LQKENI. This CDR3 contains 15 residues. V was pared by 1 base and J by 6 bases, with 3 bases of the junction left unmatched.

This clone was observed a few times. The chain combines TRBV29-1 with TRBJ1-4; D is ambiguous. The CDR3 extends over 12 amino acids. Germline V lookup: CDR1 SQVTM, CDR2 ANQGSEA. Trimming removed 7 bases at V and 2 bases at J, with 8 bases between. The CDR3 reads CSGVGTNEKLFF. For the CDR3, the DNA is TGCAGCGGGGTCGGGACTAATGAAAAACTGTTTTTT.

The chain couples TRBV19 to TRBJ1-4; 11 bases are shared with TRBD1. The CDR3 is made up of 14 amino acids. V was clipped by 7 bases and J by 8 bases; unmatched bases: 6. From germline, CDR1 is LNHDA and CDR2 SQIVND (reference sequence). CDR3 sequence (DNA): TGTGCCAGTACCCGGACAGGGGGCAACGAAAAACTGTTTTTT. The encoded protein is CASTRTGGNEKLFF.

The chain has TRBV2 and TRBJ1-3; the D is unclear. CDR1 and CDR2 from the germline V gene are SNHLY and FYNNEI. Trimming cost V 4 bases and J 3 bases, with 13 bases left between them. The CDR3 extends over 15 amino acids. The CDR3 DNA follows: TGTGCCAGCAGTGGTAGCGGGGTTGGTGGAAACACCATATATTTT. Translating it yields CASSGSGVGGNTIYF.

CDR3: CASSPPGQGRETQYF. The CDR3 coding sequence is TGTGCCAGCAGCCCTCCGGGACAGGGCCGTGAGACCCAGTACTTC. The rearrangement links TRBV5-4 to TRBJ2-5; 9 nucleotides match TRBD1. J lost 5 bases, V lost 4 bases, and 9 bases had no gene match. Germline CDR1 and CDR2: SGHNT and YYREEE (reference sequence). The CDR3 covers 15 residues.

This rearrangement joins TRBV2 to TRBJ2-4, with D uncertain. Germline-derived CDR1 and CDR2 are SNHLY and FYNNEI. This CDR3 has 12 residues. Trimming left V 5 bases short and J 8 bases short, with 10 bases between. The CDR3 sequence is CASSMFSDIQYF. The CDR3 region has the DNA TGTGCCAGCAGTATGTTCAGTGACATTCAGTACTTC. The variable domain in full, completed from reference TRBV2 and TRBJ2-4, reads EPEVTQTPSHQVTQMGQEVILRCVPISNHLYFYWYRQILGQKVEFLVSFYNNEISEKSEIFDDQFSVERPDGSNFTLKIRSTKLEDSAMYFCASSMFSDIQYFGAGTRLSVL.

This chain joins TRBV2 and TRBJ2-3, with D maybe TRBD1 (6 bases). Trimming stripped 6 bases from V and 2 bases from J, with 12 bases between. The CDR3 sequence is 14 residues long. Per germline, CDR1 SNHLY and CDR2 FYNNEI. CDR3 sequence: CASRRTAFTDTQYF. CDR3 coding DNA: TGTGCCAGCAGGAGGACAGCCTTCACAGATACGCAGTATTTT.

V is TRBV6-1 and J is TRBJ1-2; maybe TRBD1 (6 bases). This CDR3 is 15 amino acids long. The V gene's germline CDR1 is MNHNS and CDR2 SASEGT. The germline V and J ends were trimmed by 1 base and 7 bases, with 16 bases remaining between them. The CDR3 is CASSEGRTVNRGYTF. The CDR3 region has the DNA TGTGCCAGCAGTGAAGGAAGGACAGTAAATCGTGGCTACACCTTC.

This chain links TRBV5-1 with TRBJ2-2, with 7 bases matching TRBD2. The germline CDR1 and CDR2 sequences are SGHRS and YFSETQ. The CDR3 runs 16 residues. V trimming: 4 bases; J trimming: 0 bases; junction bases outside the gene matches: 6. This CDR3 reads CASSIQTSPNTGELFF. CDR3 DNA sequence: TGCGCCAGCAGCATCCAGACTAGCCCGAACACCGGGGAGCTGTTTTTT.

The rearrangement links TRBV7-2 to TRBJ1-5, with 12 bases that match TRBD1. The V gene's germline CDR1 is SGHTA and CDR2 FQGNSA. V was pared by 6 bases and J by 4 bases, with 13 bases of the junction left unmatched. The CDR3 is made up of 18 amino acids. The CDR3, as DNA: TGTGCCAGCAGAGCCGGGACAGGGGGCGCGGGGGCAAATCAGCCCCAGCATTTT. Its protein product is CASRAGTGGAGANQPQHF.

This sequence joins TRBV5-1 and TRBJ2-4; 8 positions match TRBD1. Germline trimming cut 0 bases from V and 5 bases from J; bases unmatched to any gene: 10. Per the germline V gene, CDR1 is SGHRS and CDR2 is YFSETQ. The CDR3 covers 17 residues. CDR3 DNA sequence: TGCGCCAGCAGCTTGGCAAGGCCCTTGACAGGGGAAAACATTCAGTACTTC. Amino acids: CASSLARPLTGENIQYF.

This clone has just one count. Here the CDR3 reads CASSPTAGGQETQYF. The DNA of the CDR3 is TGTGCCAGCTCACCAACAGCGGGGGGACAAGAGACCCAGTACTTC. V is TRBV18 and J is TRBJ2-5; TRBD2 agrees at 9 bases. This CDR3 is 15 amino acids long. Germline assignment: CDR1 KGHSH and CDR2 LQKENI. Trimming took 2 bases from V and 2 from J; bases not matched to a gene: 3.